This passage covers 22 T cell receptor beta chains from one sample sequenced in a study of blood T cells in healthy people across ages. Primers used in a second PCR of about 6 to 12 cycles were a sample-barcoded 5' primer and a J-beta primer mix. TCRdb passed the 5' RACE reads through MiXCR, listing each CDR3 protein once. The sample has roughly 800,000 distinct CDR3 sequences, about 62% seen once. What was sequenced was blood. These receptor sequences come from a man aged 25-45 years in good health.

The chain is built from TRBV6-2 or TRBV6-3 and TRBJ2-7, with 10 nucleotides matching TRBD2. CDR3 length equals 13 residues. Germline CDR1 reads MNHEY; CDR2 reads SVGEGT. Trimming removed 7 bases from V and 7 bases from J; junction bases left unmatched: 7. The DNA of the CDR3 is TGTGCCAGCATACTAGCGGGAAGCAATGAGCAGTACTTC. This translates into CASILAGSNEQYF.

The table lists this clonotype with many counts. The chain employs TRBV11-2 and TRBJ2-7; TRBD1 matches 10 bases. Germline V lookup: CDR1 SGHAT, CDR2 FQNNGV. The CDR3 runs to 15 residues. V lost 4 bases, J lost 7 bases, and 10 bases stayed unmatched. The CDR3 DNA follows: TGTGCCAGCAGCTCGACTAGGGGACAGGGGAGGGAGCAGTACTTC. Its translation is CASSSTRGQGREQYF.

This sequence joins TRBV3-1 and TRBJ2-1, with D hard to call. Germline CDR1 reads LGHDT; CDR2 reads YNNKEL (reference sequence). This CDR3 comprises 13 residues. V shed 1 base and J shed 7 bases, with 8 bases lying between them. The CDR3 is CASSQAHVNEQFF. The CDR3 DNA follows: TGTGCCAGCAGCCAAGCACACGTGAATGAGCAGTTCTTC.

The count of this clonotype is one. This chain joins TRBV7-9 and TRBJ1-5; 9 bases match TRBD1. The trim removed 0 bases at V and 1 base at J, leaving 1 base unmatched. This CDR3 comprises 16 residues. The V gene's germline CDR1 is SEHNR and CDR2 FQNEAQ (reference sequence). CDR3 sequence reads: CASSLAGTGSNQPQHF. DNA for the CDR3: TGTGCCAGCAGCTTAGCCGGGACAGGGAGCAATCAGCCCCAGCATTTT.

V gene TRBV20-1 combines with J gene TRBJ2-3, with 13 positions matching TRBD2. The CDR3 has 16 amino acids. Looked up from germline, CDR1 is DFQATT and CDR2 is SNEGSKA (reference sequence). V gave up 5 bases and J gave up 5 bases; unmatched junction bases: 10. The CDR3 nucleotides read TGCAGTGCTGACATGACGACTAGCGGGAGGTTAGATACGCAGTATTTT. Translating gives CSADMTTSGRLDTQYF.

The chain is built from TRBV20-1 and TRBJ1-1; a weak D match, TRBD1 (6 bases). CDR3 length: 14 amino acids. Trimming removed 2 bases at V and 10 bases at J, with 20 bases between. The germline gives CDR1 DFQATT, CDR2 SNEGSKA (reference sequence). The DNA for the CDR3 is TGCAGTGCTAGAACCCACACAACTGGGGGCGGAGCTTTCTTT. Its translation is CSARTHTTGGGAFF.

The gene calls are TRBV29-1 and TRBJ1-1; unclear D gene. The CDR3 has 11 residues. V shed 4 bases and J shed 7 bases, with 10 bases lying between them. The germline CDR1 and CDR2 sequences are SQVTM and ANQGSEA. In DNA, the CDR3 is TGCAGCGTTGGTGATGGCGGTGAAGCTTTCTTT. Translation gives CSVGDGGEAFF.

This clonotype appeared a few times. V is TRBV11-2 and J is TRBJ2-7, with D maybe TRBD1 (6 bases). Germline CDR1 is SGHAT and CDR2 is FQNNGV. CDR3 size: 15 residues. The V and J ends lost 1 base and 7 bases respectively, with 17 bases between them. The CDR3 DNA is TGTGCCAGCAGCTTAGCACAGGGCCGATCTAGGGAGCAGTACTTC. Translating it yields CASSLAQGRSREQYF.

The chain carries TRBV29-1 and TRBJ1-1, with no clear D. Germline-derived CDR1 and CDR2 are SQVTM and ANQGSEA. This CDR3 region has 15 residues. Trimming shortened V by 4 bases and J by 0 bases, and 15 bases separated the two germline ends. The CDR3, as DNA: TGCAGCGTTGTAACCGTCGGGAGACTGAACACTGAAGCTTTCTTT. Translating gives CSVVTVGRLNTEAFF.

The rearrangement links TRBV6-5 to TRBJ2-7, with 8 positions matching TRBD2. With 6 bases clipped from V and 6 bases from J, the junction kept 13 bases outside the gene matches. The CDR3 totals 15 residues. From germline, CDR1 is MNHEY and CDR2 SVGAGI. CDR3 sequence: CASRSPGLETCEQYF. The CDR3 bases are TGTGCCAGCAGGTCGCCGGGACTAGAAACCTGCGAGCAGTACTTC.

V is TRBV29-1 and J is TRBJ2-5; 9 positions agree with TRBD1. The J call is doubtful: the DNA matches TRBJ2-7 better. From germline, CDR1 is SQVTM and CDR2 ANQGSEA. There are 14 residues in the CDR3. The CDR3 protein is CSVSAGTGRYEQYF. DNA for the CDR3: TGCAGCGTTTCTGCCGGGACAGGGCGCTACGAGCAGTACTTC.

The chain is built from TRBV29-1 and TRBJ1-1; unclear D gene. Trimming removed 7 bases at V and 4 bases at J, with 16 bases between. Germline-derived CDR1 and CDR2 are SQVTM and ANQGSEA. The CDR3 totals 13 residues. CDR3 sequence reads: CSGFEGPGTEAFF. The CDR3 nucleotides read TGCAGCGGGTTCGAGGGCCCGGGCACTGAAGCTTTCTTT.

This clonotype was observed a few times. This chain uses TRBV4-2 with TRBJ2-3; D ambiguous. V shed 0 bases and J shed 0 bases, with 7 bases lying between them. The CDR3 is made up of 15 amino acids. Germline V CDR1 and CDR2: LGHNA, YNFKEQ. Here the CDR3 DNA reads TGTGCCAGCAGCCAAGAAAAGGGAAGCACAGATACGCAGTATTTT. This gives the protein CASSQEKGSTDTQYF.

V usage is TRBV4-3 and J usage is TRBJ2-3; D ambiguous. Germline V lookup: CDR1 LGHNA, CDR2 YSLEER. V dropped 1 base and J dropped 4 bases, with 6 bases sitting between them. This CDR3 contains 13 residues. The CDR3 nucleotides are TGCGCCAGCAGCCAAGCGAACGCAGATACGCAGTATTTT. Translation gives CASSQANADTQYF.

The chain carries TRBV6-5 and TRBJ2-1, with D perhaps TRBD2 (5 bases). Trimming shortened V by 2 bases and J by 7 bases, and 12 bases separated the two germline ends. From germline, CDR1 is MNHEY and CDR2 SVGAGI. The CDR3 length is 14 residues. CDR3 sequence (DNA): TGTGCCAGCAGTTACGTGGGAGCAAAGAATGAGCAGTTCTTC. Protein sequence: CASSYVGAKNEQFF.

The rearrangement links TRBV7-2 to TRBJ2-7; TRBD2 matches 9 bases. CDR3 length: 14 residues. Trimming at V came to 5 bases and at J to 5 bases, leaving 7 bases not matched to a gene. Germline lookup yields CDR1 SGHTA and CDR2 FQGNSA. The DNA for the CDR3 is TGTGCCAGCAGCCCCATAGCGGGAGTCAACGAGCAGTACTTC. Translating it yields CASSPIAGVNEQYF.

The chain couples TRBV7-2 to TRBJ2-1; no clear D. Germline V gives CDR1 SGHTA, CDR2 FQGNSA. This CDR3 contains 15 residues. V was shortened by 0 bases and J by 3 bases, with 9 bases between the two germline ends. The CDR3 DNA is TGTGCCAGCAGCTTAGCCCCTACACTCTACAATGAGCAGTTCTTC. Protein product: CASSLAPTLYNEQFF.

The V and J genes are TRBV3-1 and TRBJ2-3; no firm D call. In germline, CDR1 is LGHDT, CDR2 YNNKEL (reference sequence). The CDR3 is 14 amino acids. The V end was cut by 5 bases, the J end by 2 bases, with 11 bases between. DNA for the CDR3: TGTGCCAGCAGCAAGGACGGCACCACAGATACGCAGTATTTT. Protein: CASSKDGTTDTQYF.

V and J are TRBV12-3 or TRBV12-4 and TRBJ2-1; D assignment may be TRBD1 or TRBD2 (5 bases each). V was trimmed by 1 base and J by 14 bases, leaving 21 bases between them. The CDR3 is 15 amino acids. The CDR3 DNA follows: TGTGCCAGCAGTTTAGGTGGTAGCGAGAACAGGAACGAGTTCTTC. This translates into CASSLGGSENRNEFF.

This clonotype came up a few times. The chain uses TRBV27 and TRBJ2-7, with 11 positions matching TRBD1. CDR3 size: 14 residues. CDR1 is MNHEY, CDR2 SMNVEV, per germline (reference sequence). The V and J ends lost 8 bases and 3 bases, in that order; junction bases with no gene match: 6. This chain's CDR3 is CASSMGTGGYEQYF. CDR3 DNA: TGTGCCAGCTCGATGGGGACAGGGGGCTACGAGCAGTACTTC.

The rearrangement uses TRBV25-1 and TRBJ2-7, with a weak D call TRBD2 (5 bases). Germline assignment: CDR1 MGHDK and CDR2 SYGVNS. The CDR3 runs to 15 residues. Trimming removed 9 bases at V and 7 bases at J, with 25 bases between. CDR3 in amino acids: CARNNEGTLGNEQYF. The CDR3 DNA reads as TGTGCCAGAAACAACGAGGGCACTCTCGGGAATGAGCAGTACTTC.

This clonotype was observed once. The chain links TRBV20-1 to TRBJ2-1; no clear D. The CDR3 has 13 amino acids. Germline V gene sequence: CDR1 DFQATT, CDR2 SNEGSKA (reference sequence). V was trimmed by 6 bases and J by 9 bases, leaving 18 bases between them. As DNA, the CDR3 is TGCAGTGCCAAAAGACCCCCCTCCGGTGAGCAGTTCTTC. It is translated as CSAKRPPSGEQFF.